These 10 T cell receptor beta chains came from one sample sequenced in a study of CD8+CD57+ T cells in acquired aplastic anemia. Genomic DNA served as template for TCR beta VDJ and CDR3 profiling. TCRdb re-called the reads with MiXCR, one entry per CDR3 protein. Of under 200,000 distinct CDR3 sequences listed, roughly half are singletons. All sequencing subjects had displayed CD8+CD57+ cell expansion on flow cytometry. The specimen was sorted CD4+, CD8+, or CD8+CD57+ T cells (not recorded which) from PBMCs. All receptors come from a human donor with aplastic anemia.

This clonotype has more than one count but fewer than ten. Possible read error: a much larger clone is one base away. This chain links TRBV10-1 with TRBJ2-2, with a tentative D call TRBD2 (5 bases). Germline CDR1 and CDR2: WNHNN and SYGVQD (reference sequence). The CDR3 is 12 residues long. This CDR3 reads CASSHNTGELVF. DNA of the CDR3: TGCGCCAGCAGCCATAACACCGGGGAGCTGGTTTTT.

The chain joins TRBV19 to TRBJ1-5; 10 nucleotides align to TRBD1. CDR3 length: 17 amino acids. V shed 4 bases and J 7 bases; nucleotides not matched to a gene: 13. Per germline, CDR1 LNHDA and CDR2 SQIVND (reference sequence). This CDR3 reads CASSTATGGQGHQPQHF. The CDR3 region has the DNA TGTGCCAGTAGTACCGCGACAGGGGGCCAAGGGCACCAGCCCCAGCATTTT.

In its sample, this clonotype was seen a few times. The chain uses TRBV9 and TRBJ2-2; D perhaps matches TRBD1 (6 bases). This CDR3 has 16 amino acids. Trimming took 2 bases from V and 2 from J, leaving 13 bases between them. Germline V gene sequence: CDR1 SGDLS, CDR2 YYNGEE. The CDR3 here is CASSVQGTVNTGELFF. As DNA, the CDR3 is TGTGCCAGCAGCGTGCAGGGGACGGTTAACACCGGGGAGCTGTTTTTT.

The V gene is TRBV7-8, the J gene TRBJ1-2, with 7 bases lining up with TRBD1. This CDR3 spans 13 amino acids. Germline V gene sequence: CDR1 SGHVS, CDR2 FQNEAQ. The junction had 9 bases not matched to a gene; V was cut back by 5 bases and J by 9 bases. The DNA for the CDR3 is TGTGCCAGCAGCCCGGGACAGTCGTCTAGCTACACCTTC. This gives the protein CASSPGQSSSYTF.

This chain joins TRBV10-3 and TRBJ1-1, with a weak D call TRBD1 (5 bases). Trimming took off 2 bases at V and 1 base at J, with 8 bases between the two ends. This CDR3 is built from 14 residues. The germline V gene has CDR1 ENHRY and CDR2 SYGVKD. The CDR3 sequence: CAISEGGGNTEAFF. In DNA form, the CDR3 reads TGTGCCATCAGTGAGGGGGGGGGGAACACTGAAGCTTTCTTT.

The gene calls are TRBV6-4 and TRBJ1-1; no clear D gene. The CDR3 consists of 13 residues. CDR1 is MRHNA and CDR2 is SNTAGT in the germline V gene. The V and J ends lost 5 bases and 4 bases respectively, with 11 bases between them. The DNA for the CDR3 is TGTGCCAGCAGTCCGACATGGGGCACTGAAGCTTTCTTT. This gives the protein CASSPTWGTEAFF.

This chain connects TRBV20-1 to TRBJ2-7; 7 positions agree with TRBD1. The CDR3 is made up of 13 amino acids. Trimming took 4 bases from V and 4 from J; bases not matched to a gene: 7. CDR1 DFQATT and CDR2 SNEGSKA come from the germline V gene (reference sequence). The CDR3 nucleotides are TGCAGTGCTAACCGGGACAGAGAATACGAGCAGTACTTC. Protein sequence: CSANRDREYEQYF.

V and J are TRBV7-9 and TRBJ1-6; no firm D call. Trimming removed 2 bases at V and 10 bases at J, with 12 bases between. The length of the CDR3 is 14 residues. Germline V gene sequence: CDR1 SEHNR, CDR2 FQNEAQ (reference sequence). The CDR3 DNA follows: TGTGCCAGCAGCTTAAGCGGTTTGGGATCACCCCTCCACTTT. It codes for CASSLSGLGSPLHF.

This clonotype was detected ten times or more. The genes are TRBV6-1 and TRBJ2-7, with TRBD2 matching over 8 bases. The CDR3 sequence is 13 residues long. The germline V gene encodes CDR1 MNHNS and CDR2 SASEGT. V lost 9 bases, J lost 2 bases, and 6 bases stayed unmatched. The CDR3 reads CASTSGLPYEQYF. The CDR3, as DNA: TGTGCCAGTACTAGCGGCCTTCCCTACGAGCAGTACTTC.

The chain carries TRBV19 and TRBJ2-1; D possibly corresponds to TRBD2 (6 bases). Germline V gene sequence: CDR1 LNHDA, CDR2 SQIVND (reference sequence). Trimming left V 9 bases short and J 6 bases short, with 15 bases between. The CDR3 sequence is 13 residues long. The CDR3 DNA sequence: TGTGCCAGCAGCGGGCAGACAGCCAATGAGCAGTTCTTC. Translating it yields CASSGQTANEQFF.